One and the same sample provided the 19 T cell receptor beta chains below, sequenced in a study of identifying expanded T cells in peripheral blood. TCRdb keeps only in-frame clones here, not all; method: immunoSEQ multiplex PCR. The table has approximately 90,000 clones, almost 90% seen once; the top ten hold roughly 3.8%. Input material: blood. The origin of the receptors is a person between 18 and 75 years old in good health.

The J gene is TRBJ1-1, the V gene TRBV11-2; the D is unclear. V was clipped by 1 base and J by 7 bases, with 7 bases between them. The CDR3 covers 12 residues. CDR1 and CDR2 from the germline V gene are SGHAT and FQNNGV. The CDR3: CASSLGPGEAFF. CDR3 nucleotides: TGTGCCAGCAGCTTAGGGCCGGGTGAAGCTTTCTTT.

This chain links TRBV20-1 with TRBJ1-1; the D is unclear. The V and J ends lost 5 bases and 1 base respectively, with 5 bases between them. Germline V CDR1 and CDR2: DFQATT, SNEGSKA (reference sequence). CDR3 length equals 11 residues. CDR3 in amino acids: CSAVANTEAFF. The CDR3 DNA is TGCAGTGCTGTGGCGAACACTGAAGCTTTCTTT.

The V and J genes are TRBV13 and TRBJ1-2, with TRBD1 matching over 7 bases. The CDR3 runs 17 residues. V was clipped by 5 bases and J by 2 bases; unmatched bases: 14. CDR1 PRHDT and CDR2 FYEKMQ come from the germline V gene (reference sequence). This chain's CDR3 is CASSLTVSGTVNYGYTF. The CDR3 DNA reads TGTGCCAGCAGCCTAACTGTCTCCGGGACAGTAAACTATGGCTACACCTTC.

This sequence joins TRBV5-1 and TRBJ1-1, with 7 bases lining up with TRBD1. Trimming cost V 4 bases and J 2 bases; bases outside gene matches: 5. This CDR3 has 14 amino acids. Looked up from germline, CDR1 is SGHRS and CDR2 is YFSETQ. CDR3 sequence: CASSVQGSNTEAFF. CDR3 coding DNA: TGCGCCAGCAGCGTACAGGGGAGTAACACTGAAGCTTTCTTT.

The CDR3: CASCWGSPTGELFF. The DNA for the CDR3 is TGTGCCAGCTGCTGGGGTTCCCCAACCGGGGAGCTGTTTTTT. The V gene is TRBV6-5, the J gene TRBJ2-2; D remains unclear. Per germline, CDR1 MNHEY and CDR2 SVGAGI. CDR3 length equals 14 residues. The germline V and J ends were trimmed by 8 bases and 5 bases, with 15 bases remaining between them.

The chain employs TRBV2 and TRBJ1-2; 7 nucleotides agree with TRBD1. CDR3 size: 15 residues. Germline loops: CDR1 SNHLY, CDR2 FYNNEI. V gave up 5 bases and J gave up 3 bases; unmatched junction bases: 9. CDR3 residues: CASSLKGGHDYGYTF. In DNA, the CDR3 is TGTGCCAGCAGTCTAAAAGGGGGCCACGACTATGGCTACACCTTC.

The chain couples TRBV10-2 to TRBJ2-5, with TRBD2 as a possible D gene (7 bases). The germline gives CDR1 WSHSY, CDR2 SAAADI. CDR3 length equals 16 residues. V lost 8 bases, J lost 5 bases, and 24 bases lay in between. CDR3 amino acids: CASCRSGRGAQETQYF. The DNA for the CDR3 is TGCGCCAGCTGTCGATCTGGTCGGGGGGCCCAGGAGACCCAGTACTTC.

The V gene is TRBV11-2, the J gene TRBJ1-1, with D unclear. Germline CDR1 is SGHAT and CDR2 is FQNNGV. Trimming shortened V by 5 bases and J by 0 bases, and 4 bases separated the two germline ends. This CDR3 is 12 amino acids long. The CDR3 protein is CASSPMNTEAFF. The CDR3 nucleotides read TGTGCCAGCAGCCCCATGAACACTGAAGCTTTCTTT.

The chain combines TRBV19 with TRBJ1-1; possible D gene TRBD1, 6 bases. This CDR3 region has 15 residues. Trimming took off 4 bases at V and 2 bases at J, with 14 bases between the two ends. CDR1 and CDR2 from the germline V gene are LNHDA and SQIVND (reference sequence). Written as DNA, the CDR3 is TGTGCCAGTAGTAACCGGGACACCTATAACACTGAAGCTTTCTTT. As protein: CASSNRDTYNTEAFF.

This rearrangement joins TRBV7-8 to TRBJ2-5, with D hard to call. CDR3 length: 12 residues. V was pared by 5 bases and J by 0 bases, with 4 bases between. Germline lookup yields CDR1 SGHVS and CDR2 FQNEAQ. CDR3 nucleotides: TGTGCCAGCAGCAGGGACCAAGAGACCCAGTACTTC. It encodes CASSRDQETQYF. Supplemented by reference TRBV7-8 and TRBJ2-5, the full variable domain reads GAGVSQSPRYKVAKRGQDVALRCDPISGHVSLFWYQQALGQGPEFLTYFQNEAQLDKSGLPSDRFFAERPEGSVSTLKIQRTQQEDSAVYLCASSRDQETQYFGPGTRLLVL.

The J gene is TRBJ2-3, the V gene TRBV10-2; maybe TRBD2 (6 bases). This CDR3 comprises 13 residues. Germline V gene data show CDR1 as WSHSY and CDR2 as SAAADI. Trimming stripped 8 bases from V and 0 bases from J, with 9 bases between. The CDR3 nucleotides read TGCGCCAGCCGGGACTCCAGCACAGATACGCAGTATTTT. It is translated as CASRDSSTDTQYF.

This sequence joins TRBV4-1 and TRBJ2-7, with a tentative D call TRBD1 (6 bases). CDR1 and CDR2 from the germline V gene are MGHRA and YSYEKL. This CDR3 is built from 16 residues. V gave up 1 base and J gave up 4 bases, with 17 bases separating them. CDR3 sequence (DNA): TGCGCCAGCAGCCAAGCCGAACAGGGTTTCTCGTACGAGCAGTACTTC. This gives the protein CASSQAEQGFSYEQYF.

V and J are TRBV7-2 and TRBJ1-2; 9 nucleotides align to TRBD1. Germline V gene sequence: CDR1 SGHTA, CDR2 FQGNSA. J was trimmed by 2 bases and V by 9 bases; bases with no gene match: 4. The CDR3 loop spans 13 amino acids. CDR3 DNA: TGTGCCAGGGGGGACAGGGAGAACTATGGCTACACCTTC. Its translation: CARGDRENYGYTF.

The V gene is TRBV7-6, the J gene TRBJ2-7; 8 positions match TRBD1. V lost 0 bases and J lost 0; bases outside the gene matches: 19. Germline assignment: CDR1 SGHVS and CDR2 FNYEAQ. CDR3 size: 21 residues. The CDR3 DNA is TGTGCCAGCAGCTTAGCGACCCAAAATGAATGGACAGGGCGGTCCTCCTACGAGCAGTACTTC. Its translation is CASSLATQNEWTGRSSYEQYF.

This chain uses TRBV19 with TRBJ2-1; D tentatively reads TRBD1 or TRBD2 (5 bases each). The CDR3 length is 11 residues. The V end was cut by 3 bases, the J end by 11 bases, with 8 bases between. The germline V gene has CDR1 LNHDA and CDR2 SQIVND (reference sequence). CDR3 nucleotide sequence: TGTGCCAGTAGTATGGGGGATAAGCAGTTCTTC. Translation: CASSMGDKQFF.

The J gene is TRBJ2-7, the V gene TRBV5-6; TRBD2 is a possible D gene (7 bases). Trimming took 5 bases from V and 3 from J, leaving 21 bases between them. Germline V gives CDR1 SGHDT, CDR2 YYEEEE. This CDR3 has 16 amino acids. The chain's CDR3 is CASRNWGLAANYEQYF. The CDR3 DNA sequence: TGTGCCAGCAGGAATTGGGGGCTAGCGGCTAACTACGAGCAGTACTTC.

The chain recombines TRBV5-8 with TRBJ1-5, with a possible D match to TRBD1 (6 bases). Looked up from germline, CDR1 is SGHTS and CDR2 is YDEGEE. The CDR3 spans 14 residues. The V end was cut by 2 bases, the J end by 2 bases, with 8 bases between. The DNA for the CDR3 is TGTGCCAGCAGCTTCAGGGGTGGCAATCAGCCCCAGCATTTT. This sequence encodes CASSFRGGNQPQHF. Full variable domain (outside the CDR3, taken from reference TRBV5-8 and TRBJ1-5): EAGVTQSPTHLIKTRGQQATLRCSPISGHTSVYWYQQALGLGLQFLLWYDEGEERNRGNFPPRFSGRQFPNYSSELNVNALELEDSALYLCASSFRGGNQPQHFGDGTRLSIL.

The CDR3 sequence is CASSWVRDTEAFF. CDR3 sequence (DNA): TGTGCCAGCAGTTGGGTCAGGGACACTGAAGCTTTCTTT. This sequence joins TRBV27 and TRBJ1-1; tentatively, D is TRBD1 (5 bases). The ends were cut back, 4 bases at V and 3 bases at J, with 9 bases in the middle. The CDR3 runs 13 residues. Germline assignment: CDR1 MNHEY and CDR2 SMNVEV (reference sequence).

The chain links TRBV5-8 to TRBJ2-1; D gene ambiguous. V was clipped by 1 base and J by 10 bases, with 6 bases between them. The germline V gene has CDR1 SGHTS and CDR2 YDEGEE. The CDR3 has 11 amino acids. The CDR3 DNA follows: TGTGCCAGCAGCTTGAGTAGCGAGCAGTTCTTC. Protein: CASSLSSEQFF.